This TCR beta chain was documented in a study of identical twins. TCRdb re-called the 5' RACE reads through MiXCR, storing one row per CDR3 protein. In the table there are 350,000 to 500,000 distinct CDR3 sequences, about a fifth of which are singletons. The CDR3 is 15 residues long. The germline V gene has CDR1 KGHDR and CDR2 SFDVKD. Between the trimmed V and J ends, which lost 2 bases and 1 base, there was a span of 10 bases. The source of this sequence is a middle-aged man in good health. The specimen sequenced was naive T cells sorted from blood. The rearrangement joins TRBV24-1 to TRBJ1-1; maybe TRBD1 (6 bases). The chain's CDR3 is CATSDSRTANTEAFF. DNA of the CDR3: TGTGCCACCAGTGATTCGCGGACAGCGAACACTGAAGCTTTCTTT.